Sequencing of this TCR beta chain was carried out in a study of graft-versus-host responses after intestinal transplantation (dated by TCRdb to about 2021). As for the study more broadly: Multivisceral, liver-intestinal, or isolated intestinal transplants were received by the recipients. Anti-thymocyte globulin induction was given to all recipients, followed by maintenance tacrolimus and steroids for approximately three years. Bulk TCR-beta CDR3 sequencing was used to track graft-versus-host and host-versus-graft alloreactive T cell clones in the graft, circulation and bone marrow after intestinal transplantation. To identify alloreactive clones, pre-transplant mixed lymphocyte reaction products were sequenced and compared with unstimulated pre-transplant donor and recipient T cells. The cohort enrolled 20 to 30 intestinal transplant recipients, one of whom was a retransplant, and 3 patients without pretransplant specimens were excluded. Donor T cell macrochimerism was defined as a peak of at least 4% donor T cells among recipient peripheral blood mononuclear cells. Samples from a few later patients were sequenced in-house on an Illumina MiSeq with MiXCR processing rather than by the commercial service.

General study outcomes and caveats: Peak levels of circulating GvH clones were associated with declines in HvG clones early after transplant. The conclusions were limited by the relatively low number and heterogeneity of the intestinal transplant patients. In patients with donor T cell macrochimerism, the allografts had high GvH to HvG T cell clonal ratios. GvH clones were found in recipient bone marrow, and some of the GvH clones appeared earlier in ileal mucosa or blood, which is consistent with an intestinal mucosal origin.

The library relied on the immunoSEQ multiplex PCR assay. For most patients, genomic DNA was isolated with the Qiagen DNeasy Blood and Tissue Kit and shipped frozen to Adaptive Biotechnologies for TCR sequencing. For most patients, high-throughput TCR-beta CDR3 sequencing of genomic DNA was performed by Adaptive Biotechnologies. In the authors' own workflow: Adaptive's ImmunoSEQ software was the source of the TCR sequencing data for approximately 18 patients, while a few other patients were processed with MiXCR and VDJtools. To correct CD4 versus CD8 sorting errors, sequences present in both subsets at a frequency ratio below 5:1 were removed. Because the origin of CDR3 nucleotide sequences shared between donor and recipient could not be assigned, those sequences were removed. To be classed as alloreactive, a clone needed at least 2-fold expansion over unstimulated cells and a minimum CFSE-low frequency of 0.002% (template counts) or 0.001% (read counts). Clones detected in sequenced pre-transplant spleen, lymph node, or MLR CFSE-low populations of the donor or recipient were defined as mappable. The cumulative frequency of alloreactive clones was calculated as a percentage of all sequences, weighted by copy number. Entries here come from immuneACCESS through TCRdb and include only in-frame sequences with V and J called. Some clones fail to appear in such tables; in the studies checked, an unresolved V gene covers under half of the shortfall, and the cause of the remainder is unknown. V, J and clone size are those of that table, while D and trimming were read from the DNA. This sample holds about 84,000 clones; approximately 90% were observed only once. The ten largest clones capture 0.3% to 0.35% of the sample.

The CDR3 has 17 amino acids, counting the end cysteine and phenylalanine. CDR3 DNA only is kept here, 51 bases in frame from base 1. V drops 0 bases and J drops 1 base, leaving 15 bases in between. From the germline V gene, CDR1 is SGHDT and CDR2 is YYEEEE. The time point tag for this specimen amounts to: cells obtained before transplantation from donor or recipient. CD3+CD4+ and CD3+CD8+ populations were FACS-sorted from unstimulated pre-transplant donor and recipient cells taken from spleen or lymph nodes. As regards this clone: Its antigen is not yet known. It has no much larger one-base neighbor in the sample; base qualities were not kept.

The material was unstimulated CD4+ T cells sorted from spleen or lymph node cells, obtained before transplant. This TCR derives from a human donor who was the organ donor for an intestinal transplant. Rearrangement joined TRBV5-6 to TRBJ2-3; the D gene cannot be named for sure. In nucleotide form, the sequence is TGTGCCAGCAGCTTGGGTATGGTCCTACCTCGCACAGATACGCAGTATTTT. Its protein product is CASSLGMVLPRTDTQYF.